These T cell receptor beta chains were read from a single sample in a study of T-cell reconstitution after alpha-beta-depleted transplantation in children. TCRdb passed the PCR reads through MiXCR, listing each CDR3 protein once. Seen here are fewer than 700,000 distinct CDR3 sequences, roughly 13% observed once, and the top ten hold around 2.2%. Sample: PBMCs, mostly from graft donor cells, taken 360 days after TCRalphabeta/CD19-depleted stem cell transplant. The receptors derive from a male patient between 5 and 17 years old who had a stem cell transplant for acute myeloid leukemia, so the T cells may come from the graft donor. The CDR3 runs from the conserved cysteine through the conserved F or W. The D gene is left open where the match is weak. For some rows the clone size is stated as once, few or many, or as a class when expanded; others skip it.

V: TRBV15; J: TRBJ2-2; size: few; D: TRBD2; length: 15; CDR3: CATRQAGVNTGELFF; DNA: TGTGCCACCAGACAAGCGGGAGTGAATACCGGGGAGCTGTTTTTT
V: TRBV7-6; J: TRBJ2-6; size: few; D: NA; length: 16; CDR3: CASSLVEISGANVLTF; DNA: TGTGCCAGCAGCTTAGTGGAGATCTCTGGGGCCAACGTCCTGACTTTC
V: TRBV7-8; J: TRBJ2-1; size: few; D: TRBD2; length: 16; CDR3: CASSLGGLAGRGEQFF; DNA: TGTGCCAGCAGCTTAGGGGGGCTAGCGGGTAGGGGGGAGCAGTTCTTC
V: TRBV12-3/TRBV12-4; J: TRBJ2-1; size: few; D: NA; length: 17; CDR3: CASRLLWERVSYNEQFF; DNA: TGTGCCAGCAGGCTGTTGTGGGAGAGGGTCTCCTACAATGAGCAGTTCTTC
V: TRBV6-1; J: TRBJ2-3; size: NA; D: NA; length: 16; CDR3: CASSEIRPVGADTQYF; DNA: TGTGCCAGCAGTGAAATTCGGCCTGTGGGGGCAGATACGCAGTATTTT
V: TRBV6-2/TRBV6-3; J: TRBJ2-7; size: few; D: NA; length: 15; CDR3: CASSIIAALSYEQYF; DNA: TGTGCCAGCAGTATCATAGCGGCCCTCTCCTACGAGCAGTACTTC
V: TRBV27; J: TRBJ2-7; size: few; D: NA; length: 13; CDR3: CASSGPLQREQYF; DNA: TGTGCCAGCAGCGGCCCCCTACAGCGCGAGCAGTACTTC
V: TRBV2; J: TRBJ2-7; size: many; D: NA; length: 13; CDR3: CASGGDQYREQYF; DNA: TGTGCCAGCGGGGGAGATCAATACCGCGAGCAGTACTTC
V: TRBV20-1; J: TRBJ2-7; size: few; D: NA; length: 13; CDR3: CSASTGTGYEQYF; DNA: TGCAGTGCCTCGACGGGCACGGGCTACGAGCAGTACTTC
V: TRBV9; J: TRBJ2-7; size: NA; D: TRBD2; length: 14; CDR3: CASSDSGTHYEQYF; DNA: TGTGCCAGCAGCGATAGCGGGACTCACTACGAGCAGTACTTC
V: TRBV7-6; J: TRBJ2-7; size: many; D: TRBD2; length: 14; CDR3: CASSLAGVFYEQYF; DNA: TGTGCCAGCAGCTTGGCGGGAGTTTTCTACGAGCAGTACTTC
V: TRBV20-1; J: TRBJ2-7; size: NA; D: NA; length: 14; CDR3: CSAAGTTPSYEQYF; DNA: TGCAGTGCCGCCGGGACAACTCCCTCCTACGAGCAGTACTTC
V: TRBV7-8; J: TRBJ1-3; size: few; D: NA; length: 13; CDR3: CASSLARRDTIYF; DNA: TGTGCCAGCAGCTTAGCGCGAAGGGACACCATATATTTT
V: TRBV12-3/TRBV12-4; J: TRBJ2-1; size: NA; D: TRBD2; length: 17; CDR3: CASSLGTSGGVRNEQFF; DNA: TGTGCCAGCAGTTTAGGCACTAGCGGGGGGGTTCGAAATGAGCAGTTCTTC
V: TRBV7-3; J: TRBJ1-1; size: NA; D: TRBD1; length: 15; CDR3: CASSETGGENTEAFF; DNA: TGTGCCAGCAGCGAGACAGGGGGCGAGAACACTGAAGCTTTCTTT
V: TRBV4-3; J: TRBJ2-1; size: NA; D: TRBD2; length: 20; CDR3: CASSQASPGTSGYTYNEQFF; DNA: TGCGCCAGCAGCCAAGCTAGCCCTGGGACTAGCGGTTACACCTACAATGAGCAGTTCTTC
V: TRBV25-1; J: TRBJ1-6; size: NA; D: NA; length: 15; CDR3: CASSGGQTNNSPLHF; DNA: TGTGCCAGCAGTGGTGGACAAACCAATAATTCACCCCTCCACTTT
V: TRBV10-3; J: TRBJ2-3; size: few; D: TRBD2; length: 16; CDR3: CAISVKREDFTDTQYF; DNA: TGTGCCATCAGTGTGAAGCGGGAGGACTTCACAGATACGCAGTATTTT
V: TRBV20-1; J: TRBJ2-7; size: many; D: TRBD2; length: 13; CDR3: CSATRTSTHEQYF; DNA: TGCAGTGCTACCAGGACTAGCACTCACGAGCAGTACTTC
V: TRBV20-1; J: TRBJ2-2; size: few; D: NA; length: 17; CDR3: CSARDTALPANTGELFF; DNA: TGCAGTGCTAGAGATACGGCGCTGCCGGCCAACACCGGGGAGCTGTTTTTT
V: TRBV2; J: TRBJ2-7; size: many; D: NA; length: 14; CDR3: CASSEDRLYYEQYF; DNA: TGTGCCAGCAGTGAAGACAGGCTATACTACGAGCAGTACTTC
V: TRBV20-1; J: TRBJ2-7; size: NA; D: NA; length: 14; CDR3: CSAAPGLPSYEQYF; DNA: TGCAGTGCTGCTCCGGGACTCCCATCCTACGAGCAGTACTTC
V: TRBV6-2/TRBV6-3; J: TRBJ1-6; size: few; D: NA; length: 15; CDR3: CASSYRSSYNSPLHF; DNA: TGTGCCAGCAGTTACCGGAGCTCCTATAATTCACCCCTCCACTTT
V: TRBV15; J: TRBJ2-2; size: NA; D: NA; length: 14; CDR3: CATSGWIRTGELFF; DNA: TGTGCCACCAGCGGCTGGATTCGCACCGGGGAGCTGTTTTTT
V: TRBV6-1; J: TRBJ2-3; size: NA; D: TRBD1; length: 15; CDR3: CASRRTGQGADTQYF; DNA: TGTGCCAGCAGGAGAACGGGACAGGGGGCAGATACGCAGTATTTT
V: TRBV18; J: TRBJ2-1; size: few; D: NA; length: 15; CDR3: CASPRPSSSYNEQFF; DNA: TGTGCCAGTCCCAGGCCCTCAAGCTCCTACAATGAGCAGTTCTTC
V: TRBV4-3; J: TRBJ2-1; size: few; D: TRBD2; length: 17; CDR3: CASSLLAGGPPYNEQFF; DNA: TGCGCCAGCAGCTTACTAGCGGGAGGGCCTCCCTACAATGAGCAGTTCTTC
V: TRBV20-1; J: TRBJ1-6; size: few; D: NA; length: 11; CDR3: CSAKGDSPLHF; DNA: TGCAGTGCTAAAGGTGATTCACCCCTCCACTTT
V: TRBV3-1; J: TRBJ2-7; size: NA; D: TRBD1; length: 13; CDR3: CASSSRGRDEQYF; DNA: TGTGCCAGCAGCTCCAGGGGGCGGGACGAGCAGTACTTC
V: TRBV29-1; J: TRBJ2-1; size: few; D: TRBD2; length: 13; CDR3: CSARGLAGNEQFF; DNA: TGCAGCGCCCGTGGACTAGCGGGAAATGAGCAGTTCTTC
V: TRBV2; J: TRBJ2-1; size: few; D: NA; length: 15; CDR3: CASRLGLLGANEQFF; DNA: TGTGCCAGCAGACTCGGACTTCTGGGGGCCAATGAGCAGTTCTTC
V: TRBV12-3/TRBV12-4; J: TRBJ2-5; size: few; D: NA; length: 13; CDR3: CASRSPLQETQYF; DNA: TGTGCCAGCAGGAGTCCCCTTCAAGAGACCCAGTACTTC
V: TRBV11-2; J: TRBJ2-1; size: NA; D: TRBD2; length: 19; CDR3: CASSSNPGRREVSYNEQFF; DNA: TGTGCCAGCAGCTCCAACCCGGGGCGGCGGGAGGTCTCCTACAATGAGCAGTTCTTC
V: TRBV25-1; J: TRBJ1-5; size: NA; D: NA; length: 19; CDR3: CASSEYLNSHGGHNQPQHF; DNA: TGTGCCAGCAGTGAATATCTTAACAGCCATGGGGGTCACAATCAGCCCCAGCATTTT
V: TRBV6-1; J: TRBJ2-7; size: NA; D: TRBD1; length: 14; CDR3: CAAERQGRTYEQYF; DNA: TGTGCCGCGGAGAGACAGGGCAGGACCTACGAGCAGTACTTC
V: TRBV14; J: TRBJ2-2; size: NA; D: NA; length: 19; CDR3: CASSQAGFRPTRTSGELFF; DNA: TGTGCCAGCAGCCAAGCTGGCTTTAGGCCTACCCGTACGTCCGGGGAGCTGTTTTTT
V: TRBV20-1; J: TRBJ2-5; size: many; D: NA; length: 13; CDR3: CSAEVLKTETQYF; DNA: TGCAGTGCAGAGGTCCTTAAGACAGAGACCCAGTACTTC
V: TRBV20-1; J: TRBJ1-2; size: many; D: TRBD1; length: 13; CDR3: CSARTGFDYGYTF; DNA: TGCAGTGCCAGGACAGGCTTTGACTATGGCTACACCTTC
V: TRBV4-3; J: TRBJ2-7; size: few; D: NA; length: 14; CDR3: CASSQDRLVYEQYF; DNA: TGCGCCAGCAGCCAAGATCGGCTAGTCTACGAGCAGTACTTC
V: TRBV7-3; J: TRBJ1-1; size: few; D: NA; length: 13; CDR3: CASSLFKGGEAFF; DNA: TGTGCCAGCAGCTTATTTAAGGGGGGAGAAGCTTTCTTT
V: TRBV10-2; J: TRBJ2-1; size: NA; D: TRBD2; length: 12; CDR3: CASKLAGNEQFF; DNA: TGCGCCAGCAAACTAGCGGGAAATGAGCAGTTCTTC
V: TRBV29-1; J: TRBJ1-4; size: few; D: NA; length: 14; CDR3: CSVEGRATNEKLFF; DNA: TGCAGCGTTGAAGGAAGGGCGACTAATGAAAAACTGTTTTTT
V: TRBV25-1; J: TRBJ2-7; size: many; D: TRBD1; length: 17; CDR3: CASSELHRRTGEHEQYF; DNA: TGTGCCAGCAGTGAATTGCACCGGCGGACAGGGGAACACGAGCAGTACTTC
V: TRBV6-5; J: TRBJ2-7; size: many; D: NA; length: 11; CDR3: CASSQGNEQYF; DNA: TGTGCCAGCAGCCAGGGTAACGAGCAGTACTTC
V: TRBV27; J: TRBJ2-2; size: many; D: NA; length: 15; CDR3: CASSPIGGNTGELFF; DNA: TGTGCCAGCAGTCCGATTGGGGGGAACACCGGGGAGCTGTTTTTT
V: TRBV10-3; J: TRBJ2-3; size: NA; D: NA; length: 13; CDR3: CATGGPLGHTQYF; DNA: TGTGCCACTGGGGGCCCCCTAGGGCATACGCAGTATTTT
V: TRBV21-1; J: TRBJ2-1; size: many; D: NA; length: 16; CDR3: CASSKEERESYNEQFF; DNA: TGTGCCAGCAGCAAAGAGGAGCGGGAGTCCTACAATGAGCAGTTCTTC